The text below deals with one TCR beta chain. The data stem from a study of blood T cell repertoires in COVID-19. Study background: The samples span acute and convalescent COVID-19 from the United States, Italy and Spain. Sources were T cells, B-cell-depleted T cells, or PBMCs; the material itself was cDNA or gDNA.

This CDR3 has 15 amino acids. Trimming removed 7 bases from V and 8 bases from J, with 21 bases in between. The germline CDR1 and CDR2 sequences are MNHNY and SVGAGI (reference sequence). Authors' methods: It was from reference gene primer amplification that nucleated cell counts were estimated. Clones were sequenced by immunoSEQ multiplex PCR, and TCRdb holds only the in-frame ones, with some missing. The V and J calls and the clone size are those of that table, but D and trimming were determined from the DNA. The sample carries roughly 65,000 clones, 79% recorded once. This clonotype was sampled from a human donor in a cohort sampled during active COVID-19. Sequencing input: peripheral blood. The chain recombines TRBV6-6 with TRBJ1-5, with D possibly matching TRBD1 (5 bases). Written as DNA, the CDR3 is TGTGCCAGCACGGGGGACCCGGACACTAGGGAGCCCCAGCATTTT. Translated: CASTGDPDTREPQHF.